This T cell receptor beta chain was identified during a study of radiotherapy plus CTLA-4 blockade in lung cancer. Study observations and caveats: Reports state that early shifts in blood T cell clones, with interferon-beta, best predicted response. After radiotherapy and ipilimumab, tumor-derived clones expanded in peripheral blood.

Sequencing was performed with immunoSEQ multiplex PCR; in TCRdb, only in-frame clones are kept and a portion is missing. The sample carries about 53,000 clones, almost 85% recorded once. Trimming stripped 6 bases from V and 4 bases from J, with 9 bases between. Looked up from germline, CDR1 is SEHNR and CDR2 is FQNEAQ (reference sequence). The CDR3 runs 12 residues. Of note for this clone: Its specificity is unknown.

This TCR came from a human donor with non-small cell lung cancer whose response to radiotherapy plus ipilimumab could not be evaluated. The rearrangement links TRBV7-9 to TRBJ1-1, with D hard to call. Source: peripheral blood, taken from a patient treated with radiotherapy plus ipilimumab. The CDR3 region has the DNA TGTGCCAGCAGAATCGGGGTCACTGAAGCTTTCTTT. Residues: CASRIGVTEAFF.